This record concerns one T cell receptor (beta chain) sequence. TCRdb's table, derived via immunoSEQ multiplex PCR, lists solely in-frame clones and lacks some. The sample has 60,000 to 75,000 clones, 85% to 95% seen once; the top ten hold around an eighth. The record originates from a study of OX40 agonist ivuxolimab in advanced cancers. Trimming took off 0 bases at V and 6 bases at J, with 9 bases between the two ends. Germline V gene lookup returns CDR1 MNHNS and CDR2 SASEGT. CDR3 length: 14 residues. V is TRBV6-1 and J is TRBJ1-5; tentative D call: TRBD1 (6 bases). This clonotype was sampled from an adult with an advanced solid tumor such as melanoma, head and neck, liver or kidney cancer. The sequencing here drew on CD4+ or CD8+ T cells sorted from blood, taken in a trial of the OX40 agonist ivuxolimab. The CDR3 loop reads CASSEATGSQPQHF. CDR3 sequence (DNA): TGTGCCAGCAGTGAAGCCACAGGGTCTCAGCCCCAGCATTTT.